Listed below are T cell receptor beta chains from one sample, sequenced in a study of cytotoxic CD8 clonotypes in ibrutinib-treated CLL. Profiling relied on immunoSEQ multiplex PCR, and the TCRdb table lists in-frame clones only, not all of them. Of approximately 200,000 clones detected, about 72% appear once; the ten largest clones hold around 15%. Here the sequenced sample was PBMCs, taken after 24 months of ibrutinib treatment. The receptor set was obtained from a human donor with chronic lymphocytic leukemia. The CDR3 runs from the conserved cysteine through the conserved F or W. The D gene is left open where the match is weak. Clone size is given for some rows only: seen once, a few or many times, or a class if the clone is expanded.

v_call,d_call,j_call,clone_size,cdr3_nt,cdr3_aa
TRBV14,TRBD2,TRBJ2-7,once,TGTGCCAGCAGTTTCCTTAGCGGGAGGGCCTTCTACGAGCAGTACTTC,CASSFLSGRAFYEQYF
TRBV2,TRBD1,TRBJ2-7,once,TGTGCCAGCAAATTAGGACAGGGGCCGGTCTACGAGCAGTACTTC,CASKLGQGPVYEQYF
TRBV18,-,TRBJ1-5,few,TGTGCCAGCTCACTAGGGGCGAATAGCAATCAGCCCCAGCATTTT,CASSLGANSNQPQHF
TRBV7-9,TRBD2,TRBJ2-2,few,TGTGCCAGCAGCTCAGCCGGGACTAGTCCCGGGGAGCTGTTTTTT,CASSSAGTSPGELFF
TRBV19,TRBD2,TRBJ2-3,-,TGTGCCAGTAGTAGGACTAGCTGGGATACGCAGTATTTT,CASSRTSWDTQYF
TRBV18,TRBD1,TRBJ2-7,-,TGTGCCAGCTCACCGTTAGGGACAGGCTACGAGCAGTACTTC,CASSPLGTGYEQYF
TRBV6-9,-,TRBJ2-3,-,TGTGCCAGCAGTTACTCGATTGCAGATACGCAGTATTTT,CASSYSIADTQYF
TRBV11-2,-,TRBJ1-3,-,TGTGCCAGCAGCCCCGGGACTTTACCTGGAAACACCATATATTTT,CASSPGTLPGNTIYF
TRBV4-2,TRBD2,TRBJ2-3,-,TGTGCCAGCAGCCAAGATCGGGGGGGTTCGACAGATACGCAGTATTTT,CASSQDRGGSTDTQYF
TRBV11-2,-,TRBJ2-3,-,TGTGCCAGCAGCTTAAATGGGGCGAGGTGGACTACAGATACGCAGTATTTT,CASSLNGARWTTDTQYF
TRBV30,TRBD1,TRBJ1-1,-,TGTGCCTGGACCTGGACAGGGGGTGAAGCTTTCTTT,CAWTWTGGEAFF
TRBV12-2,-,TRBJ1-5,-,TGTGCAAGTCGCTTAGCTAATGCCGCGAGGGCGGGTCAGCCCCAGCATTTT,CASRLANAARAGQPQHF
TRBV5-5,-,TRBJ2-7,once,TGTGCCAGCAGCTGGGACGACGTGCAGTACTTC,CASSWDDVQYF
TRBV7-2,-,TRBJ1-1,-,TGTGCCAGCAGCTTAATCCGCTTTAACACTGAAGCTTTCTTT,CASSLIRFNTEAFF
TRBV7-2,-,TRBJ1-2,few,TGTGCCAGCAGCTCCCCTCCGGCTGGCTATGGCTACACCTTC,CASSSPPAGYGYTF
TRBV27,TRBD1,TRBJ2-2,few,TGTGCCAGCAGCCCGACCGGGACAGGGGTCGGGGAGCTGTTTTTT,CASSPTGTGVGELFF
TRBV5-1,TRBD2,TRBJ2-1,-,TGCGCCAGCAGCTACGGATTAGGACTAGCGGGAGATAATGAGCAGTTCTTC,CASSYGLGLAGDNEQFF
TRBV6-5,-,TRBJ1-2,-,TGTGCCAGCACCCGGACACTAAATAACTATGGCTACACCTTC,CASTRTLNNYGYTF
TRBV11-3,-,TRBJ2-5,-,TGTGCCAGCAGCTTCGGTCCACGGGAGACCCAGTACTTC,CASSFGPRETQYF
TRBV6-5,-,TRBJ2-7,-,TGTGCCAGCAGTGAACACAGTTTCGAGCAGTACTTC,CASSEHSFEQYF
TRBV28,-,TRBJ1-5,few,TGTGCCAGCAGTTTCGGGCAGGGTGGCCAGCCCCAGCATTTT,CASSFGQGGQPQHF
TRBV15,-,TRBJ1-5,-,TGTGCCACCGGAAACAGGGAGGGTCAGCCCCAGCATTTT,CATGNREGQPQHF
TRBV6-6,TRBD1,TRBJ2-7,-,TGTGCCAGCAGTTACGGAGGACAGGGCTACGAGCAGTACTTC,CASSYGGQGYEQYF
TRBV18,TRBD1,TRBJ2-2,-,TGTGCCAGCTCACCCTCCGGGACAGGGTACGCCGGGGAGCTGTTTTTT,CASSPSGTGYAGELFF
TRBV25-1,TRBD2,TRBJ2-7,-,TGTGCCAGCAGTTTAGCGGGATGGAACGAGCAGTACTTC,CASSLAGWNEQYF
TRBV5-1,-,TRBJ2-2,few,TGCGCCAGCAGCCCGGACAGTCTACCTGGGGAGCTGTTTTTT,CASSPDSLPGELFF
TRBV5-4,-,TRBJ1-5,-,TGTGCCAGCAGCTTTGGGGGAGGGGCGAGGGGCAATCAGCCCCAGCATTTT,CASSFGGGARGNQPQHF
TRBV28,-,TRBJ1-5,-,TGTGCATGTGGGGTGGAGCCCCAGCATTTT,CACGVEPQHF
TRBV19,TRBD1,TRBJ2-7,-,TGTGCCAGTAGTCTCGACAGGGAATACGAGCAGTACTTC,CASSLDREYEQYF
TRBV7-8,TRBD2,TRBJ2-1,-,TGTGCCAGCAGCTTAGTTGTCCCTAGCGGGAGTTCCTACAATGAGCAGTTCTTC,CASSLVVPSGSSYNEQFF
TRBV27,TRBD2,TRBJ2-1,few,TGTGCCAGCTCTAGCGGGAGTGCCTACAATGAGCAGTTCTTC,CASSSGSAYNEQFF
TRBV21-1,-,TRBJ1-2,-,TGTGCCAGCAGCAAGGGAAAATATGGCTACACCTTC,CASSKGKYGYTF
TRBV4-3,TRBD2,TRBJ2-5,-,TGCGCCAGCAGCCAGACTAGCGGGAGTCGAGAGACCCAGTACTTC,CASSQTSGSRETQYF
TRBV29-1,-,TRBJ2-7,-,TGCAGCGCGACGACACCAAACTACGAGCAGTACTTC,CSATTPNYEQYF
TRBV5-6,-,TRBJ1-5,-,TGTGCCAGCAGCTTGGGGGAAAACAGAAATAGCAATCAGCCCCAGCATTTT,CASSLGENRNSNQPQHF